This T cell receptor (beta chain) was profiled in a study of T-cell memory formation after mild COVID-19 (dated by TCRdb to about 2021). A note on the overall study: TCR sequence clusters from the two donors were found to be largely donor specific. T-cell clones expanding and contracting after mild COVID-19 in a couple of donors were tracked by longitudinal TCRalpha and TCRbeta repertoire sequencing. Two young, previously healthy adult volunteers, one female and one male, were included in the cohort.

CDR1 and CDR2 were assigned from the germline V gene as SGHRS and YFSETQ. From its cysteine to its phenylalanine, the CDR3 spans 14 amino acids. Just the 42-base CDR3 DNA is kept, in frame starting at base 1. V is clipped by 5 bases and J by 5 bases, and the sequence between their germline boundaries is 14 bases long. Overall study outcomes, separate from this receptor: Contracting CD4+ clones appeared mostly in the CM and EM memory subsets, whereas CD8+ clones were enriched in EMRA. Whether the second-wave clones peaking on day 37 were SARS-CoV-2 specific was not confirmed. The study covered only two mild cases, and larger cohorts including severe cases with pre-infection samples were considered necessary. Some responding clones were detected in pre-infection memory, which suggested that pre-existing cross-reactive memory T cells had joined the SARS-CoV-2 response. From day 15 to 85, contracting clones showed balanced CD4/CD8 phenotypes, whereas a second wave of clones that expanded from day 15 to 37 leaned towards CD4+.

As for this clonotype: Its antigen remains unidentified. The sample holds no much larger clone one base away, and base qualities are not on file.

Ficoll-Paque density gradient centrifugation was used to isolate PBMCs. Sequenced using an Illumina NovaSeq 6000. TCRalpha and TCRbeta cDNA libraries were constructed by 5'RACE with constant-segment primers, with sample barcodes and unique molecular identifiers being introduced. Trizol reagent was used to extract RNA from every sample. Libraries were amplified in two PCR steps, with a second sample barcode and Illumina TruSeq adapters added in the second step. The libraries were sequenced on an Illumina NovaSeq using 2 x 150 bp paired-end reads. In the source study's methods: The reads were demultiplexed and collapsed into UMI-guided consensus sequences using migec v1.2.7. With mixcr v2.1.11, UMI consensuses were aligned to TRA and TRB V and J templates and assembled into clonotypes. Expanded or contracted clonotypes were those called significant by both edgeR and NoisET, with noise models trained on biological replicates. For edgeR calls, the thresholds were a false discovery rate-adjusted p below 0.01 and a log2 fold-change of 1. As an exploratory analysis of dynamics, PCA with hierarchical clustering was applied to max-normalized trajectories of the 1000 most abundant clonotypes. Each responding clone was given a CD4 or CD8 phenotype based on the CD4+ and CD8+ repertoires, which had been sequenced separately. TCRdb passed the public sequencing reads through fastp at Q25 and MiXCR, retaining productive beta sequences. Rows with one shared CDR3 protein collapse into an entry with the most common genes and DNA. The V and J calls follow TCRdb's processing rather than the paper's. The sample table shows roughly 250,000 distinct CDR3 sequences, and about 15% are seen once. Approximately 3.5% of the sample goes to the ten largest clones.

Sequencing was performed on PBMCs or a T cell subset sorted from them (not recorded which). The rearrangement combines TRBV5-1 with TRBJ1-5; too little of a D gene remains to name it. The receptor was derived from a man younger than 35 who had mild COVID-19 (a few samples of this study predate the infection). The sample titles of this study are shuffled in the database, so cell type and time point are left out; the donor was told from shared clones. CDR3 sequence: CASSAEGTDQPQHF. In nucleotides, the sequence is TGCGCCAGCAGTGCGGAGGGAACCGATCAGCCCCAGCATTTT.